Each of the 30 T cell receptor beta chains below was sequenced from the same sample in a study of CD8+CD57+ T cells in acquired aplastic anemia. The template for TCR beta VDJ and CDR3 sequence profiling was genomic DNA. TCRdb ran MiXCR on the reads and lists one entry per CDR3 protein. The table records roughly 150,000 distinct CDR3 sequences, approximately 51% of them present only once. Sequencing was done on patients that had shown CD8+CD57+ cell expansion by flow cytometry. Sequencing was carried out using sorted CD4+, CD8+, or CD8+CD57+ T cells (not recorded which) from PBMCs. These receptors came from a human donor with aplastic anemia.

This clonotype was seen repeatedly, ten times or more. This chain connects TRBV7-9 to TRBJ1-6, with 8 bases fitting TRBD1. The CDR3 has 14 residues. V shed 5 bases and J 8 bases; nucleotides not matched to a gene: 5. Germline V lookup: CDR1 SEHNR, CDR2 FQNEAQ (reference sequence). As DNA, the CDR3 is TGTGCCAGCAGCCGACTACAGGGGGATTCACCCCTCCACTTT. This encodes CASSRLQGDSPLHF. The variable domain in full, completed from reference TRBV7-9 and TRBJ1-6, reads DTGVSQNPRHKITKRGQNVTFRCDPISEHNRLYWYRQTLGQGPEFLTYFQNEAQLEKSRLLSDRFSAERPKGSFSTLEIQRTEQGDSAMYLCASSRLQGDSPLHFGNGTRLTVT.

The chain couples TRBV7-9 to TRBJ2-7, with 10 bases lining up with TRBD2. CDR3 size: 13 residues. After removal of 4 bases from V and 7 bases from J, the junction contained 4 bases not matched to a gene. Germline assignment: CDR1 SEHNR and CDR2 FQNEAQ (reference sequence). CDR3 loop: CASSSVAGGEQYF. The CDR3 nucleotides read TGTGCCAGCAGCTCCGTAGCGGGGGGAGAGCAGTACTTC.

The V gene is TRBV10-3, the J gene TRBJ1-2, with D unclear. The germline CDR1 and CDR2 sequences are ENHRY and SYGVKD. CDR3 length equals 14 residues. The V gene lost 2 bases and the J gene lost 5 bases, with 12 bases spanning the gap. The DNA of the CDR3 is TGTGCCATCAGTGAGACGGGCATCCCGTATGGCTACACCTTC. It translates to CAISETGIPYGYTF.

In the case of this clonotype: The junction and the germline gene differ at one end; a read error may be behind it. CDR3 sequence: CAISGGGVF. CDR3 bases: TGTGCCATCAGTGGAGGGGGCGTTTTT. The V and J genes are TRBV10-3 and TRBJ1-5; 7 bases line up with TRBD1. The germline gives CDR1 ENHRY, CDR2 SYGVKD. The CDR3 length is 9 residues.

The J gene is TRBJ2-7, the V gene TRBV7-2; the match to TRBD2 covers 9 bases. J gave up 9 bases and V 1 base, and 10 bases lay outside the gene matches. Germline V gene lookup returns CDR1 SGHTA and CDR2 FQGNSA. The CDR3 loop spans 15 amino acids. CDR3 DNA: TGTGCCAGCAGCTTAGTAGTGACTAGCGGAGATACGCAGTACGTC. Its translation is CASSLVVTSGDTQYV.

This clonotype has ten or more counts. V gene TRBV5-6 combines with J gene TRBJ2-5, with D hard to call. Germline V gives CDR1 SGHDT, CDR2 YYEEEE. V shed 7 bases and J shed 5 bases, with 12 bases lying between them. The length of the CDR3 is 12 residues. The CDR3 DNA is TGTGCCAGCCAGGTCGGTGTGGAGACCCAGTACTTC. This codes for CASQVGVETQYF.

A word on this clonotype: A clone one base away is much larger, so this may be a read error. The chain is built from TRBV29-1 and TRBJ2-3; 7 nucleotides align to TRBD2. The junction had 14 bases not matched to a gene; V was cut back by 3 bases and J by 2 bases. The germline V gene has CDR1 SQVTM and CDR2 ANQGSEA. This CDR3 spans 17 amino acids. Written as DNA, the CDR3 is TGCAGCGTTGAGGGGCTAGCGGCTAGCGGAACCACAGATACGCAGTATTTT. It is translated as CSVEGLAASGTTDTQYF.

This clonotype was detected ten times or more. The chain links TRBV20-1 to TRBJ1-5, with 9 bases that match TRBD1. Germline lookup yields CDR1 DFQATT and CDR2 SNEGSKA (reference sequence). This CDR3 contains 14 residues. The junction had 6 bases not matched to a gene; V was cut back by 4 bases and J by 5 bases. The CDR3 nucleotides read TGCAGTGCTACTGGGACAGGGCCGTATCAGCCCCAGCATTTT. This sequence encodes CSATGTGPYQPQHF.

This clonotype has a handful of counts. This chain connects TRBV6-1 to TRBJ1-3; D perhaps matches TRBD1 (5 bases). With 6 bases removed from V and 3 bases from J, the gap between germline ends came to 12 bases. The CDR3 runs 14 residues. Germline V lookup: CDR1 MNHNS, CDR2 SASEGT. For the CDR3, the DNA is TGTGCCAGCAGCCCAGGGATTTTTGGAAACACCATATATTTT. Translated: CASSPGIFGNTIYF.

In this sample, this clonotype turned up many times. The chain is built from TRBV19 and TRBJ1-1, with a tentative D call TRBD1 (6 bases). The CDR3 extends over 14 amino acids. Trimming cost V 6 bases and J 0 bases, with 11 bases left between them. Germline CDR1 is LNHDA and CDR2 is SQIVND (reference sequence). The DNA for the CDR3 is TGTGCCAGTAGGACCGGGACACTGAACACTGAAGCTTTCTTT. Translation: CASRTGTLNTEAFF.

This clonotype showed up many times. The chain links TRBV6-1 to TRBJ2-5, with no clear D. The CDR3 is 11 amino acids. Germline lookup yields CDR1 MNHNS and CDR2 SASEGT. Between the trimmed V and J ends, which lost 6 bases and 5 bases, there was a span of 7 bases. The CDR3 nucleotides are TGTGCCAGCAGCAAGGTGGAGACCCAGTACTTC. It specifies CASSKVETQYF.

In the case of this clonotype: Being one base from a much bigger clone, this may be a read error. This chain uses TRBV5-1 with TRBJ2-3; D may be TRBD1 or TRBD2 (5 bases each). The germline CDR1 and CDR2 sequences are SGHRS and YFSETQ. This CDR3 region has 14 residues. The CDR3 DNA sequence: TGCGCCAGCAGCTGGCGGGCAGGAACAGGTACGCAGTATTTT. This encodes CASSWRAGTGTQYF.

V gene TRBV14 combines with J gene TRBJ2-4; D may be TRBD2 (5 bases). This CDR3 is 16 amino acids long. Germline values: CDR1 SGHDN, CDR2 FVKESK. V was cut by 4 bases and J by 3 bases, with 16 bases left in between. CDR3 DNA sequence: TGTGCCAGCAGCCCCCGGGCCCACGGGGTCAAAAACATTCAGTACTTC. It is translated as CASSPRAHGVKNIQYF.

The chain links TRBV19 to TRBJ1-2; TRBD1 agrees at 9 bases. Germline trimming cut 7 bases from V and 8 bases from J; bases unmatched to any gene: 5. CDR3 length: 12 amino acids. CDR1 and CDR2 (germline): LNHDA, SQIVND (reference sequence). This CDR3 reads CASNDRGYGYTF. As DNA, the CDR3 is TGTGCCAGTAACGACAGGGGGTACGGCTACACCTTC.

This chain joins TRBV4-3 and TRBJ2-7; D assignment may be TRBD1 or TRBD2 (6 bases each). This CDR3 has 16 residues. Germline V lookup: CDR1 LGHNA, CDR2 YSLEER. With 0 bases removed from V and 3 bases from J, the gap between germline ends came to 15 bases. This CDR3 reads CASSQEARGDVYEQYF. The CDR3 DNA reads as TGCGCCAGCAGCCAAGAAGCTAGGGGGGACGTCTACGAGCAGTACTTC.

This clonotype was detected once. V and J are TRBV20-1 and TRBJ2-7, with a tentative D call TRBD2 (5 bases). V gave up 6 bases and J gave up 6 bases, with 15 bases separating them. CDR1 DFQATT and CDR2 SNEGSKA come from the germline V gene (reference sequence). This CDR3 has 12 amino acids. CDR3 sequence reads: CSALEGRAEQYF. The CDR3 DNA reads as TGCAGTGCCCTCGAGGGAAGGGCCGAGCAGTACTTC.

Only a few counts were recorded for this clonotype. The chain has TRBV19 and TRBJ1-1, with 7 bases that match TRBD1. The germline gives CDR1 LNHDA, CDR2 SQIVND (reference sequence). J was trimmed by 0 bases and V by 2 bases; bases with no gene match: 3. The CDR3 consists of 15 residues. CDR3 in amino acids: CASSISGTVNTEAFF. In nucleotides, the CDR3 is TGTGCCAGTAGTATATCCGGGACAGTGAACACTGAAGCTTTCTTT.

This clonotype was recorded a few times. The CDR3 here is CASSQDYRGRDEQFF. The CDR3 DNA reads TGTGCCAGCAGCCAAGATTACAGGGGGAGGGATGAGCAGTTCTTC. The V call is TRBV3-1, the J call TRBJ2-1, with D possibly being TRBD1 (8 bases). Trimming removed 0 bases from V and 8 bases from J, with 14 bases in between. Per the germline V gene, CDR1 is LGHDT and CDR2 is YNNKEL (reference sequence). The CDR3 runs 15 residues.

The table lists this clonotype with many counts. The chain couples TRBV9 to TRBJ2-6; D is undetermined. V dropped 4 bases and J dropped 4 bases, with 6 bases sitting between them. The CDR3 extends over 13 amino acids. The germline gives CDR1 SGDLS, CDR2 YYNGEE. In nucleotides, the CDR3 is TGTGCCAGCAGCATAGCCGGGGCCAACGTCCTGACTTTC. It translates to CASSIAGANVLTF.

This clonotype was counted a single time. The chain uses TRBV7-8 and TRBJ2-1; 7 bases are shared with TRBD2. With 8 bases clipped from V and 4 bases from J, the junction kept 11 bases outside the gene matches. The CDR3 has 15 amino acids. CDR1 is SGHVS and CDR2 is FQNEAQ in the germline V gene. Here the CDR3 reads CASGISGAMYNEQFF. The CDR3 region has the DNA TGTGCCAGCGGGATCAGCGGGGCCATGTACAATGAGCAGTTCTTC.

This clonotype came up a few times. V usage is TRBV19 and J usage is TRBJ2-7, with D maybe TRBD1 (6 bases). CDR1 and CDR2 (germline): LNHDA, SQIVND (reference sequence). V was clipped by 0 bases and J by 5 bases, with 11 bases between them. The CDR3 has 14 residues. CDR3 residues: CASSIEYRVHEQYF. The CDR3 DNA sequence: TGTGCCAGTAGTATAGAATACAGGGTCCACGAGCAGTACTTC.

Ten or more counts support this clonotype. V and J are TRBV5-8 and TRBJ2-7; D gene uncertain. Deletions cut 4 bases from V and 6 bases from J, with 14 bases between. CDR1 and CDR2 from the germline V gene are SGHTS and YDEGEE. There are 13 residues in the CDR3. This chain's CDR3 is CASSMAPLGEQYV. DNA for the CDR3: TGTGCCAGCAGCATGGCCCCGCTAGGCGAGCAGTACGTC.

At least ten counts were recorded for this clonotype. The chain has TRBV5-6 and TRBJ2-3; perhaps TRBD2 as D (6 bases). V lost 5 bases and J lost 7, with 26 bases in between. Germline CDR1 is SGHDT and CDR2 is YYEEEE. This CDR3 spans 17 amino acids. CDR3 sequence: CASSTPMGGALGYTQYF. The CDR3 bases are TGTGCCAGCAGTACCCCAATGGGCGGGGCCCTCGGGTATACGCAGTATTTT.

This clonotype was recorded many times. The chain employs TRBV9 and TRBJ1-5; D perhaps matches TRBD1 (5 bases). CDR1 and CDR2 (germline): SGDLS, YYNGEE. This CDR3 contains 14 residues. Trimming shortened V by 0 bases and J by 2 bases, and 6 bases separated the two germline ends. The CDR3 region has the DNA TGTGCCAGCAGCGTAGGAGGGGGCAATCAGCCCCAGCATTTT. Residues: CASSVGGGNQPQHF.

CDR3 bases: TGTGCCAGCAGCTATCTGGCCTCCTACGAGCAGTACTTC. It encodes CASSYLASYEQYF. V is TRBV7-3 and J is TRBJ2-7; D ambiguous. CDR1 and CDR2 from the germline V gene are SGHTA and FQGTGA. Trimming removed 4 bases from V and 0 bases from J, with 7 bases in between. This CDR3 has 13 amino acids. The full variable domain, rest sourced from reference TRBV7-3 and TRBJ2-7, is GAGVSQTPSNKVTEKGKYVELRCDPISGHTALYWYRQSLGQGPEFLIYFQGTGAADDSGLPNDRFFAVRPEGSVSTLKIQRTERGDSAVYLCASSYLASYEQYFGPGTRLTVT.

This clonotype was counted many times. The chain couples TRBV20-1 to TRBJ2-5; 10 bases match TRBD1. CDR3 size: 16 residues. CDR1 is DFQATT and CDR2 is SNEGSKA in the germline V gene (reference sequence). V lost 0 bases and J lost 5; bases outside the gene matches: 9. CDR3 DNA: TGCAGTGCTAGAGACTATAGACAGGGGGCGCGGGAGACCCAGTACTTC. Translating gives CSARDYRQGARETQYF.

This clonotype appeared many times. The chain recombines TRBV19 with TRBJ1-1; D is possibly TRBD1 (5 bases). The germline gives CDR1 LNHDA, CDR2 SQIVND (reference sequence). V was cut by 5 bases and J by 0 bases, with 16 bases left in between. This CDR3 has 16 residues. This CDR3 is CASSPGGLGMNTEAFF. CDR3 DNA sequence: TGTGCCAGTAGTCCCGGGGGACTGGGGATGAACACTGAAGCTTTCTTT.

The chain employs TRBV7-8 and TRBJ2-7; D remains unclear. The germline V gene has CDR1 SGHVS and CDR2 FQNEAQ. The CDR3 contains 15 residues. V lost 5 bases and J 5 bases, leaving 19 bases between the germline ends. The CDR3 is CASSPPSRIQDEQYF. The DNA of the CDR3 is TGTGCCAGCAGCCCACCTTCCCGGATCCAGGACGAGCAGTACTTC.

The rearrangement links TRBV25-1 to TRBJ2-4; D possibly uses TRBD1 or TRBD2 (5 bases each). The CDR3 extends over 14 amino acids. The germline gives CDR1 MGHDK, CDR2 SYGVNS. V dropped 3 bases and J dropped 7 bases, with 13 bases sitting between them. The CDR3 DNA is TGTGCCAGCAGTGACGCCGGGACGGTCAACATTCAGTACTTC. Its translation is CASSDAGTVNIQYF.

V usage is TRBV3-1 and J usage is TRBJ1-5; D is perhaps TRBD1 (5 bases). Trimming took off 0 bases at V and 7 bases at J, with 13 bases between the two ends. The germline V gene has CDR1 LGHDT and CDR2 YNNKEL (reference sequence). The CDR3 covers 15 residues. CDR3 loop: CASSQDVGRGQPQHF. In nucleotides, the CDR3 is TGTGCCAGCAGCCAAGATGTTGGGAGGGGCCAGCCCCAGCATTTT. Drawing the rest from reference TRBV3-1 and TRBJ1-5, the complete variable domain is DTAVSQTPKYLVTQMGNDKSIKCEQNLGHDTMYWYKQDSKKFLKIMFSYNNKELIINETVPNRFSPKSPDKAHLNLHINSLELGDSAVYFCASSQDVGRGQPQHFGDGTRLSIL.